Below are 7 T cell receptor beta chains sequenced from a single sample in a study of monozygotic twins with inflammatory bowel disease. After re-calling the 5' RACE reads, TCRdb lists one entry per CDR3 protein, DNA absent. Its listing shows approximately 400,000 distinct CDR3 sequences. Sequenced: blood. These TCRs come from a human donor with ulcerative colitis or Crohn's disease, or a healthy co-twin of an affected twin (not recorded which).

V gene TRBV4-1 combines with J gene TRBJ2-1; the D gene TCRdb calls, TRBD2, cannot be checked with no DNA. The length of the CDR3 is 16 residues. Germline CDR1 is MGHRA and CDR2 is YSYEKL. This CDR3 is CASSQVLAGVANEQFF.

V and J are TRBV5-1 and TRBJ1-1. Germline CDR1 is SGHRS and CDR2 is YFSETQ. The CDR3 length is 14 residues. The CDR3 sequence: CASSRSPGNTEAFF. The full variable domain, with the rest looked up from reference TRBV5-1 and TRBJ1-1, is KAGVTQTPRYLIKTRGQQVTLSCSPISGHRSVSWYQQTPGQGLQFLFEYFSETQRNKGNFPGRFSGRQFSNSRSEMNVSTLELGDSALYLCASSRSPGNTEAFFGQGTRLTVV.

This chain joins TRBV20-1 and TRBJ2-7; TCRdb's D call of TRBD1 is untestable without DNA. CDR1 is DFQATT, CDR2 SNEGSKA, per germline (reference sequence). The CDR3 is made up of 15 amino acids. The CDR3 sequence: CSAPLTGVWSYEQYF.

The chain employs TRBV20-1 and TRBJ2-2; TCRdb outputs TRBD1, but without DNA this stays unchecked. This CDR3 has 14 residues. Germline V gene sequence: CDR1 DFQATT, CDR2 SNEGSKA (reference sequence). The CDR3 spells CSAWGTPNTGELFF.

The chain carries TRBV20-1 and TRBJ2-3; the TCRdb D gene call, TRBD2, has no DNA to confirm it. CDR1 and CDR2 from the germline V gene are DFQATT and SNEGSKA (reference sequence). This CDR3 has 14 residues. This CDR3 reads CSARGGSRGDTQYF.

This chain connects TRBV20-1 to TRBJ2-1; TCRdb lists TRBD2, though no DNA is available to test this call. The germline gives CDR1 DFQATT, CDR2 SNEGSKA (reference sequence). This CDR3 spans 17 amino acids. This chain's CDR3 is CSAPLTGREKGGDEQFF.

This chain links TRBV24-1 with TRBJ2-5; the D gene TCRdb calls, TRBD1, cannot be checked with no DNA. Germline lookup yields CDR1 KGHDR and CDR2 SFDVKD. CDR3 length equals 15 residues. CDR3: CATSDSRGSGETQYF.